The entry below describes one T cell receptor beta chain. The antigen remains unidentified. The data belong to a study of OX40 agonist ivuxolimab in advanced cancers. V was clipped by 6 bases and J by 0 bases, with 11 bases between them. The CDR3 covers 13 residues. CDR1 and CDR2 from the germline V gene are SQVTM and ANQGSEA. Study results and caveats: The study observed clonal expansion of CD4+ and CD8+ blood T cells by week 6 at 0.1 to 3.0 mg/kg.

Only in-frame clones appear in the TCRdb table, and some are missing; sequencing was by immunoSEQ multiplex PCR. The sample lists about 54,000 clones; approximately 90% were seen once. This chain connects TRBV29-1 to TRBJ1-2, with a tentative D call TRBD1 (6 bases). The TCR was taken from an adult with an advanced solid tumor such as melanoma, head and neck, liver or kidney cancer. This sample comprised CD4+ or CD8+ T cells sorted from blood, obtained in a trial of the OX40 agonist ivuxolimab. This chain's CDR3 is CSVLRGSNYGYTF. CDR3 DNA sequence: TGCAGCGTGTTAAGGGGGTCTAACTATGGCTACACCTTC.